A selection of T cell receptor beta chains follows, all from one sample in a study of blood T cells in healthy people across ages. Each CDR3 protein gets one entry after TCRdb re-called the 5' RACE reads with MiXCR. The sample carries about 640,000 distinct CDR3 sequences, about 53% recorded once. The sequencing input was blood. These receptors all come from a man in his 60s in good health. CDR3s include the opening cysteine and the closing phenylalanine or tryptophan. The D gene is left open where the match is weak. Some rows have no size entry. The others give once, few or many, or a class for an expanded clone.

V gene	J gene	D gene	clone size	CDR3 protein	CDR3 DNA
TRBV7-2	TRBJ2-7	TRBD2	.	CASSLGGGYSYEQYF	TGTGCCAGCAGCTTAGGGGGGGGTTACTCCTACGAGCAGTACTTC
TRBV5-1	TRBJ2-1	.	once	CASSLAVRSDEQFF	TGCGCCAGCAGCTTGGCAGTGCGGTCCGATGAGCAGTTCTTC
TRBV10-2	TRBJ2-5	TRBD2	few	CASRVAGTLETQYF	TGCGCCAGCAGAGTAGCGGGGACCCTGGAGACCCAGTACTTC
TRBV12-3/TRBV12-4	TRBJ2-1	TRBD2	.	CASSAPGLADYNEQFF	TGTGCCAGCAGTGCGCCGGGACTAGCGGACTACAATGAGCAGTTCTTC
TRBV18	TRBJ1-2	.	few	CASSPTADRNYGYTF	TGTGCCAGCTCACCTACCGCGGACAGAAACTATGGCTACACCTTC
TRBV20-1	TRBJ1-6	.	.	CSARDLGGGNSPLHF	TGCAGTGCTAGAGATCTGGGGGGAGGCAATTCACCCCTCCACTTT
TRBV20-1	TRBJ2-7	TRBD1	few	CSVLGGQGAGEQYF	TGCAGTGTCCTAGGGGGGCAGGGGGCGGGTGAGCAGTACTTC
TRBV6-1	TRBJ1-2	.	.	CAGARIGGNYGYTF	TGTGCCGGGGCCAGGATAGGGGGGAACTATGGCTACACCTTC
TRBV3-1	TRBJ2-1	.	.	CASSQGLQAGNEQFF	TGTGCCAGCAGCCAAGGTCTCCAGGCAGGGAATGAGCAGTTCTTC
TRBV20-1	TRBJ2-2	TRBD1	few	CSAGTVNTGELFF	TGCAGTGCTGGGACAGTGAACACCGGGGAGCTGTTTTTT
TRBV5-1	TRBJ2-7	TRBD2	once	CASSLFGGANEQYF	TGCGCCAGCAGCTTATTCGGGGGGGCGAACGAGCAGTACTTC
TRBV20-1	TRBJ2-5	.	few	CSASPEETQYF	TGCAGTGCTAGTCCAGAGGAGACCCAGTACTTC
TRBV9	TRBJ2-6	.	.	CASSGQLYSSGANVLTF	TGTGCCAGCAGCGGCCAGCTGTACAGCTCTGGGGCCAACGTCCTGACTTTC
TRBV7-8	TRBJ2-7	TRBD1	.	CASSSRLTGTYEQYF	TGTGCCAGCAGCTCCCGGCTGACAGGGACCTACGAGCAGTACTTC
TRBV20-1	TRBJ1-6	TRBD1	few	CSARDTGGYSPLHF	TGCAGTGCTAGAGATACAGGGGGGTATTCACCCCTCCACTTT
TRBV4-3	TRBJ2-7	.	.	CASSQGRDTIYEQYF	TGCGCCAGCAGCCAAGGGAGAGACACCATCTACGAGCAGTACTTC
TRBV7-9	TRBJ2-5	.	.	CASIEPYREETQYF	TGTGCCAGCATCGAACCTTACAGAGAAGAGACCCAGTACTTC
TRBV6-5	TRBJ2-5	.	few	CASSYQLGRSEEQYF	TGTGCCAGCAGTTACCAGTTGGGTCGCTCGGAGGAGCAGTACTTC
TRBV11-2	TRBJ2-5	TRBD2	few	CASSLSGTFQETQYF	TGTGCCAGCAGCCTAAGCGGGACCTTCCAAGAGACCCAGTACTTC
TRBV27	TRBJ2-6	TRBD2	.	CASSGTTGANVLTF	TGTGCCAGCAGTGGGACTACCGGGGCCAACGTCCTGACTTTC
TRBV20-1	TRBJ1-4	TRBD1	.	CSASPQGANEKLFF	TGCAGTGCTAGTCCTCAGGGGGCGAACGAAAAACTGTTTTTT
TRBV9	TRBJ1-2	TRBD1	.	CASSVASGTGTGYTF	TGTGCCAGCAGCGTAGCTTCCGGGACAGGGACCGGCTACACCTTC
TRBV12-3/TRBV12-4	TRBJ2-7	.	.	CASSLGLATVSYEQYF	TGTGCCAGCAGTTTAGGTTTAGCGACGGTCTCCTACGAGCAGTACTTC
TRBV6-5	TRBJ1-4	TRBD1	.	CASSYSFGQVATNEKLFF	TGTGCCAGCAGTTACTCCTTCGGACAGGTTGCAACTAATGAAAAACTGTTTTTT
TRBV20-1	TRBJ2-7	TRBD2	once	CSAILGRGSYEQYF	TGCAGTGCGATCCTAGGGAGGGGCTCCTACGAGCAGTACTTC
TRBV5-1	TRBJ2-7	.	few	CASSSDNYEQYF	TGCGCCAGCAGCTCGGACAATTACGAGCAGTACTTC
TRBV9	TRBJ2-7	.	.	CASSVVSGNGEQYF	TGTGCCAGCAGCGTAGTGTCAGGGAACGGCGAGCAGTACTTC
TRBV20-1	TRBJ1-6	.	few	CSARDRVTAGPLHF	TGCAGTGCTAGAGATCGGGTCACAGCGGGTCCCCTCCACTTT
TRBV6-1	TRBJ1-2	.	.	CASSGLGVVRGYTF	TGTGCCAGCAGTGGTCTAGGTGTAGTACGTGGCTACACCTTC
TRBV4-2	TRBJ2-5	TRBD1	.	CASSQGHRGRGEETQYF	TGTGCCAGCAGCCAAGGCCACAGGGGTAGGGGTGAGGAGACCCAGTACTTC
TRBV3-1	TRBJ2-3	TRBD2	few	CASSKERGAGYTDTQYF	TGTGCCAGCAGCAAGGAGCGGGGGGCCGGTTATACAGATACGCAGTATTTT
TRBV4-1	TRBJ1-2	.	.	CASSQDEGGAFGYTF	TGCGCCAGCAGCCAAGATGAAGGGGGGGCCTTTGGCTACACCTTC
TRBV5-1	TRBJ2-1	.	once	CASSARSSYNEQFF	TGCGCCAGCAGCGCCCGCAGCTCCTACAATGAGCAGTTCTTC
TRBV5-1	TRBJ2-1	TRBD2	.	CASSLALTSGSKEQFF	TGCGCCAGCAGCTTGGCCTTGACTAGCGGGTCCAAGGAGCAGTTCTTC
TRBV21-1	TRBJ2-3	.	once	CASQVLAGRTDTQYF	TGTGCCAGCCAAGTATTGGCGGGTCGCACAGATACGCAGTATTTT
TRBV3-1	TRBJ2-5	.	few	CASSPPERPQETQYF	TGTGCCAGCAGCCCCCCAGAACGCCCCCAAGAGACCCAGTACTTC
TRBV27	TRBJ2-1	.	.	CASSIFGATPSEQFF	TGTGCCAGCAGTATTTTCGGGGCGACCCCCAGTGAGCAGTTCTTC
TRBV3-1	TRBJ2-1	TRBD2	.	CASSQVGGMTYNEQFF	TGTGCCAGCAGCCAAGTCGGGGGGATGACCTACAATGAGCAGTTCTTC